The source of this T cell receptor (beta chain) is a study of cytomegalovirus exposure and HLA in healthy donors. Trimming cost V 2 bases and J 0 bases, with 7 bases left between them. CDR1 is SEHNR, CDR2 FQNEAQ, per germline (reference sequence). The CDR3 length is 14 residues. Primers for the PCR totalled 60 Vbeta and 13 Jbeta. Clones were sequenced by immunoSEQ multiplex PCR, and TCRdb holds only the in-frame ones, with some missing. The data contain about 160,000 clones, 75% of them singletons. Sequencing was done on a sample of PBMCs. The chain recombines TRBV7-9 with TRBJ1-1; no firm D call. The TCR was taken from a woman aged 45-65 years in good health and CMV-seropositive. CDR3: CASSLQLVNTEAFF. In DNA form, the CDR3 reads TGTGCCAGCAGCTTACAACTTGTGAACACTGAAGCTTTCTTT.